The present T cell receptor (beta chain) was sequenced within a study of response to subunit inactivated influenza vaccine. CDR3 length equals 15 residues. Germline V lookup: CDR1 MNHNS, CDR2 SASEGT. V shed 1 base and J shed 6 bases, with 12 bases lying between them. TCRdb called the RT-PCR reads again in MiXCR, with one record for every CDR3 protein. The table lists fewer than 400,000 distinct CDR3 sequences, around a fifth of them singletons. The TCR was taken from a man between 50 and 70 years old who received an inactivated influenza vaccine. This chain joins TRBV6-1 and TRBJ1-4; possible D gene TRBD1, 6 bases. The specimen comprised PBMCs from blood, sampled less than 22 months after vaccination. The CDR3 DNA follows: TGTGCCAGCAGTGAAGGATGGGGGGCTTATGAAAAACTGTTTTTT. Translated: CASSEGWGAYEKLFF.